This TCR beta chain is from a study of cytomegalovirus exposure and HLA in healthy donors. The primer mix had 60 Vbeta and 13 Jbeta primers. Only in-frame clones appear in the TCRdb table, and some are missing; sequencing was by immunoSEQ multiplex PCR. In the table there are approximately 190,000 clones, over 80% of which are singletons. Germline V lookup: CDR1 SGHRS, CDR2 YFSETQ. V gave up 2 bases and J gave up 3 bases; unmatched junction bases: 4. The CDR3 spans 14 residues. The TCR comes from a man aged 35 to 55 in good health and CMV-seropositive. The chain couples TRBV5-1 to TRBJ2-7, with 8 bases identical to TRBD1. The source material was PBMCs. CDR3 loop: CASSFRTGRYEQYF. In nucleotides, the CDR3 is TGCGCCAGCAGCTTCCGGACAGGGCGCTACGAGCAGTACTTC.